One and the same sample provided the 5 T cell receptor beta chains below, sequenced in a study of cytomegalovirus exposure and HLA in healthy donors. Vbeta (60) and Jbeta (13) primers were used in the PCR. The protocol was immunoSEQ multiplex PCR, while the TCRdb copy is restricted to in-frame clones and leaves out a portion. Among approximately 130,000 clones listed, around 77% were seen once. Sequencing used PBMCs. These receptors were taken from a man aged 50-60 years in good health and CMV-seronegative.

The chain is built from TRBV5-1 and TRBJ1-1, with 7 positions matching TRBD1. This CDR3 is 15 amino acids long. J was trimmed by 4 bases and V by 1 base; bases with no gene match: 7. The germline V gene encodes CDR1 SGHRS and CDR2 YFSETQ. This chain's CDR3 is CASSLQTGAGTEAFF. The DNA for the CDR3 is TGCGCCAGCAGCTTGCAAACAGGGGCGGGCACTGAAGCTTTCTTT.

The chain has TRBV29-1 and TRBJ2-1; 10 nucleotides agree with TRBD2. CDR3 length equals 14 residues. V was clipped by 6 bases and J by 4 bases; unmatched bases: 6. Germline V gene lookup returns CDR1 SQVTM and CDR2 ANQGSEA. The CDR3 sequence: CSVTILAGYNEQFF. The CDR3 DNA sequence: TGCAGCGTGACCATACTAGCGGGGTACAATGAGCAGTTCTTC.

The chain uses TRBV10-3 and TRBJ2-1, with TRBD2 as a possible D gene (6 bases). Trimming took off 4 bases at V and 7 bases at J, with 14 bases between the two ends. The CDR3 extends over 14 amino acids. CDR1 ENHRY and CDR2 SYGVKD come from the germline V gene. The CDR3 nucleotides are TGTGCCATCAGTGTAAGGGAAGGGAGGAATGAGCAGTTCTTC. Its translation: CAISVREGRNEQFF.

This clone was observed a few times. The chain has TRBV7-2 and TRBJ1-3, with no clear D. CDR1 and CDR2 (germline): SGHTA, FQGNSA. The CDR3 covers 14 residues. V lost 1 base and J lost 4, with 8 bases in between. The CDR3 here is CASSLGLGGNTIYF. Here the CDR3 DNA reads TGTGCCAGCAGCTTAGGCCTCGGGGGAAACACCATATATTTT.

This clone was recorded once. This rearrangement joins TRBV18 to TRBJ2-1; TRBD2 aligns across 7 bases. CDR1 is KGHSH and CDR2 is LQKENI in the germline V gene. CDR3 length: 16 amino acids. With 6 bases clipped from V and 8 bases from J, the junction kept 16 bases outside the gene matches. CDR3 coding DNA: TGTGCCAGCTCGGCCGAATTTGCGGGAGCTGGCGATGAGCAGTTCTTC. Translating it yields CASSAEFAGAGDEQFF. The complete variable domain, with remaining parts taken from reference TRBV18 and TRBJ2-1, reads NAGVMQNPRHLVRRRGQEARLRCSPMKGHSHVYWYRQLPEEGLKFMVYLQKENIIDESGMPKERFSAEFPKEGPSILRIQQVVRGDSAAYFCASSAEFAGAGDEQFFGPGTRLTVL.